This T cell receptor beta chain was captured by sequencing in a study of cytomegalovirus exposure and HLA in healthy donors. At the level of the study: Genetic ancestry analysis placed around four fifths of the roughly 400 donors that were genotyped in the Caucasian-associated cluster. Study-level findings and limits: Near-uniform donor sequencing depth was presumed by presence/absence analyses. TCR beta V- and J-gene trimming was later associated with a missense DCLRE1C variant. Earlier findings revealed that most TCR beta V segments proved productive either about 90% or about 30% of the time.

Use of 60 Vbeta and 13 Jbeta primers characterized the PCR. Sequencing was performed with immunoSEQ multiplex PCR; in TCRdb, only in-frame clones are kept and a portion is missing. The sample carries about 130,000 clones, 82% recorded once. A remark on this clone: Antigen specificity is unknown.

CDR3 length: 15 residues. From germline, CDR1 is LNHDA and CDR2 SQIVND (reference sequence). J lost 7 bases, V lost 8 bases, and 12 bases had no gene match. This sequence was found in a male donor in good health and CMV-seropositive. The specimen sequenced was PBMCs. The genes are TRBV19 and TRBJ2-2, with 8 bases lining up with TRBD2. The CDR3 sequence: CASHPTGGGHGELFF. CDR3 nucleotides: TGTGCCAGTCACCCGACCGGGGGGGGCCACGGGGAGCTGTTTTTT.